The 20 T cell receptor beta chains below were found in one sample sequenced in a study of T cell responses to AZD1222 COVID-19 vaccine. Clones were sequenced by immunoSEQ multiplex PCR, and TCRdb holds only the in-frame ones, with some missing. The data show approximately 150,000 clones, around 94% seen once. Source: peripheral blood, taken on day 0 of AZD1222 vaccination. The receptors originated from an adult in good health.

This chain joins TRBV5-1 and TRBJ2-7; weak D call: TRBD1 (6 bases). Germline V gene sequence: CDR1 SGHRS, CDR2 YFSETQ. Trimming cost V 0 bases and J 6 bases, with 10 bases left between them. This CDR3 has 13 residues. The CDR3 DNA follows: TGCGCCAGCAGCTTGGACAGGGTGGCCGAGCAGTACTTC. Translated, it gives CASSLDRVAEQYF.

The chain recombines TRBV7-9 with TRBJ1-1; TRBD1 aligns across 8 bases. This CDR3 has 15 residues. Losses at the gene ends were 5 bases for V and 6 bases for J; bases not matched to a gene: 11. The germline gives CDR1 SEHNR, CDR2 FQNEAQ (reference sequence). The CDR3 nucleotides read TGTGCCAGCAGCCCCAAGACAGGGGCCCCCCCTGAAGCTTTCTTT. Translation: CASSPKTGAPPEAFF. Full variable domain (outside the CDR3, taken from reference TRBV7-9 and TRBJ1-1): DTGVSQNPRHKITKRGQNVTFRCDPISEHNRLYWYRQTLGQGPEFLTYFQNEAQLEKSRLLSDRFSAERPKGSFSTLEIQRTEQGDSAMYLCASSPKTGAPPEAFFGQGTRLTVV.

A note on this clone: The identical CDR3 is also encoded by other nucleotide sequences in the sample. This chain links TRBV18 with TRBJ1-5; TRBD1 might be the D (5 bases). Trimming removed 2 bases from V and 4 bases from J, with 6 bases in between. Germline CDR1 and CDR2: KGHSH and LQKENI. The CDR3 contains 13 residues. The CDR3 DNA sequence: TGTGCCAGCTCACCAGACAGAAATCAGCCCCAGCATTTT. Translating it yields CASSPDRNQPQHF.

This CDR3 reads CASRGGRFSTDTQYF. The CDR3 region has the DNA TGTGCCAGCAGAGGCGGGAGGTTTAGCACAGATACGCAGTATTTT. V usage is TRBV6-6 and J usage is TRBJ2-3; 8 bases map to TRBD2. V lost 6 bases, J lost 0 bases, and 5 bases stayed unmatched. Germline lookup yields CDR1 MNHNY and CDR2 SVGAGI (reference sequence). This CDR3 comprises 15 residues.

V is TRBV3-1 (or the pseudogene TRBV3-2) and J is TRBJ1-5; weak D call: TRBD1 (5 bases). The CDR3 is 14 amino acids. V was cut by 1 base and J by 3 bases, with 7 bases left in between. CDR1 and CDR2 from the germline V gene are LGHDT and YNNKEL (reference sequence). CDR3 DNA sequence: TGTGCCAGCAGCCAAGCAGGGTTCAATCAGCCCCAGCATTTT. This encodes CASSQAGFNQPQHF.

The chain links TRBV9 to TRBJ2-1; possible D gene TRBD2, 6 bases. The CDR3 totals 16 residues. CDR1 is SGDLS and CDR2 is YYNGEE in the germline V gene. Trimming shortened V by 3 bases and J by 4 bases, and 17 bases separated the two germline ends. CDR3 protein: CASSDSVVGGYNEQFF. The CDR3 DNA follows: TGTGCCAGCAGCGATTCTGTCGTCGGAGGGTACAATGAGCAGTTCTTC.

The CDR3 reads CASSAGQGMWPPLHF. The DNA of the CDR3 is TGCGCCAGCAGCGCCGGACAGGGAATGTGGCCACCCCTCCACTTT. The genes are TRBV5-1 and TRBJ1-6; 8 nucleotides agree with TRBD1. From germline, CDR1 is SGHRS and CDR2 YFSETQ. With 4 bases clipped from V and 11 bases from J, the junction kept 11 bases outside the gene matches. CDR3 length equals 15 residues.

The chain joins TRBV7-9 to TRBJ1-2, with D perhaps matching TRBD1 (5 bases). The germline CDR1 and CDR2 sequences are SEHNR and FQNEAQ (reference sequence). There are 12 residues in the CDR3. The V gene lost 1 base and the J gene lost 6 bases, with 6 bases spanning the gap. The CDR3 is CASSLGGNGYTF. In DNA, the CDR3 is TGTGCCAGCAGCTTAGGGGGGAATGGCTACACCTTC.

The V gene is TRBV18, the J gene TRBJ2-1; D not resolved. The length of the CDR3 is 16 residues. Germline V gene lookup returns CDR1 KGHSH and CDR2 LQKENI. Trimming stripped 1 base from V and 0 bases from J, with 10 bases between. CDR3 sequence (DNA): TGTGCCAGCTCACCACTTGGAAGGAGCTCCTACAATGAGCAGTTCTTC. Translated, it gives CASSPLGRSSYNEQFF.

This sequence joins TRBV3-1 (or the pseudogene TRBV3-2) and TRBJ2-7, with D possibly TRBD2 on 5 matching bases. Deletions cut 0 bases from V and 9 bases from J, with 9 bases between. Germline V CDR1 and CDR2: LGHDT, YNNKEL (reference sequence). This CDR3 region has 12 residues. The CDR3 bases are TGTGCCAGCAGCCAAGAGGAGGTTCGGCAGTACTTC. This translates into CASSQEEVRQYF.

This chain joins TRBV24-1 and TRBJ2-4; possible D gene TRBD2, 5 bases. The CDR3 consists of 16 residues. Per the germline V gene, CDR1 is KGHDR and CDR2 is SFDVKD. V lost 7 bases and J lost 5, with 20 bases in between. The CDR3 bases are TGTGCCACCAGCGACCGAAGAGGACGGGGAGAAAACATTCAGTACTTC. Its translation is CATSDRRGRGENIQYF.

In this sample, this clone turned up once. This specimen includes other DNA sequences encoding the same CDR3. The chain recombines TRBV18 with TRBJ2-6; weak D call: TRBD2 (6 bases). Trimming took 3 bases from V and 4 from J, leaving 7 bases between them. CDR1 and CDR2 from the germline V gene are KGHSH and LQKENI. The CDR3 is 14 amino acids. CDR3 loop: CASSPGSGANVLTF. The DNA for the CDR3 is TGTGCCAGCTCACCCGGGAGCGGGGCCAACGTCCTGACTTTC.

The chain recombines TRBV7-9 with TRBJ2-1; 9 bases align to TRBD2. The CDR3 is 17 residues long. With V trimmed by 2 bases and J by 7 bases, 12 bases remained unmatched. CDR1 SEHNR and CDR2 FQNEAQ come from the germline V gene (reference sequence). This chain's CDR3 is CASSLTAGGARRNEQFF. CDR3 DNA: TGTGCCAGCAGCTTAACGGCGGGAGGGGCTCGAAGGAATGAGCAGTTCTTC. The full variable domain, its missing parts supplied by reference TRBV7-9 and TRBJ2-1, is DTGVSQNPRHKITKRGQNVTFRCDPISEHNRLYWYRQTLGQGPEFLTYFQNEAQLEKSRLLSDRFSAERPKGSFSTLEIQRTEQGDSAMYLCASSLTAGGARRNEQFFGPGTRLTVL.

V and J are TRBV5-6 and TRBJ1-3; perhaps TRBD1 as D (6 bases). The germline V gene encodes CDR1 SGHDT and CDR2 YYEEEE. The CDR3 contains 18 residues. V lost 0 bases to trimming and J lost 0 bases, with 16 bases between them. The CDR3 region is CASSLAGAGDSSGNTIYF. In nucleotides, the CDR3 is TGTGCCAGCAGCTTGGCCGGGGCAGGGGATAGCTCTGGAAACACCATATATTTT.

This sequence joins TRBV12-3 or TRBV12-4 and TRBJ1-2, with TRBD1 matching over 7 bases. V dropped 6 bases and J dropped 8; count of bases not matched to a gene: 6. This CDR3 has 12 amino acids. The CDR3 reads CASSRGTEGYTF. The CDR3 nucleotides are TGTGCCAGCAGCCGAGGGACAGAAGGCTACACCTTC.

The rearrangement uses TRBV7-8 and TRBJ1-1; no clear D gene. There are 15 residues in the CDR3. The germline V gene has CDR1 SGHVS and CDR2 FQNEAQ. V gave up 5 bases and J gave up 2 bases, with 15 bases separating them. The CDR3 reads CASSPQATVNTEAFF. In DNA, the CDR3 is TGTGCCAGCAGCCCCCAAGCGACGGTTAACACTGAAGCTTTCTTT.

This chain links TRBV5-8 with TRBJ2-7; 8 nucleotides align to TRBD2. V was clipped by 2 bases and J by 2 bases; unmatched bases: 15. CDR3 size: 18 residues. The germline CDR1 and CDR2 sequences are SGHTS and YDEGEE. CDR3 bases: TGTGCCAGCAGCTTTCCCGGGTCTAGCGGGTATCTTACCTACGAGCAGTACTTC. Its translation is CASSFPGSSGYLTYEQYF.

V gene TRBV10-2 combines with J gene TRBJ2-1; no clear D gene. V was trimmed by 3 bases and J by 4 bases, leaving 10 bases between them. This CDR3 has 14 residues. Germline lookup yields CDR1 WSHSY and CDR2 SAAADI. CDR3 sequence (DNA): TGCGCCAGCAGTGACCCAGAAATATACAATGAGCAGTTCTTC. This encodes CASSDPEIYNEQFF.

CDR3 amino acids: CATAGGPMNTEAFF. CDR3 bases: TGTGCCACCGCGGGGGGCCCGATGAACACTGAAGCTTTCTTT. J is TRBJ1-1 and V is TRBV6-5; weak D call: TRBD1 (6 bases). Germline CDR1 is MNHEY and CDR2 is SVGAGI. V lost 10 bases to trimming and J lost 0 bases, with 15 bases between them. The CDR3 runs 14 residues.

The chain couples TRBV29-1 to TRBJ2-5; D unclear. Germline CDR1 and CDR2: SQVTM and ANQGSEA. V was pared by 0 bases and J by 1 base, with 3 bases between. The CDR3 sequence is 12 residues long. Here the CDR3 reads CSVEDSQETQYF. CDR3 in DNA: TGCAGCGTTGAAGACAGCCAAGAGACCCAGTACTTC.